This T cell receptor (beta chain) was recovered during a study of cytomegalovirus exposure and HLA in healthy donors. Study conclusions and caveats: First-cohort TCR clusters were later found to tend to co-occur in the 120 or so validation repertoires. The authors enumerated over 150 TCR beta chains as linked to cytomegalovirus.

Sequenced by immunoSEQ multiplex PCR; TCRdb stores in-frame clones only, minus some. The data show about 360,000 clones, roughly 89% seen once. In germline, CDR1 is SNHLY, CDR2 FYNNEI. With 6 bases clipped from V and 0 bases from J, the junction kept 4 bases outside the gene matches. There are 16 residues in the CDR3. This clone appeared once. Its antigen is still unknown. The approximately 120-subject validation cohort, separate from the 666-subject first cohort, included the donors. V is TRBV2 and J is TRBJ2-1; 11 bases map to TRBD2. The receptor was isolated from a woman aged 18-29 years in good health and CMV-seronegative. Sample: PBMCs. The CDR3 nucleotides read TGTGCCAGCAGGGGACTAGCGGCCGCCTCCTACAATGAGCAGTTCTTC. Protein: CASRGLAAASYNEQFF.